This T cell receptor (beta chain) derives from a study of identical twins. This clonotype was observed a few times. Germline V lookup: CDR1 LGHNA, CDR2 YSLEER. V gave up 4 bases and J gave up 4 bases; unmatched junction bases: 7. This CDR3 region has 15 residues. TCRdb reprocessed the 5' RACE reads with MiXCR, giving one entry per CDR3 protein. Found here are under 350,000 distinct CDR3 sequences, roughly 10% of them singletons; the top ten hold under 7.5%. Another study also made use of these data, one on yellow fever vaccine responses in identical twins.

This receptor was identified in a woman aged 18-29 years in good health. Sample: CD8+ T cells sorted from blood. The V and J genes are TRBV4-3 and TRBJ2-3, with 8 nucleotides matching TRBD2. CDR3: CASSLNREGADTQYF. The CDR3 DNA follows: TGCGCCAGCAGCCTCAACCGGGAGGGGGCAGATACGCAGTATTTT.